Listed here are 26 T cell receptor beta chains from one sample, sequenced in a study of spatial heterogeneity in lung cancer. TCRdb processed the 5' RACE reads anew with MiXCR; each CDR3 protein has one entry. The profile shows roughly 6,000 distinct CDR3 sequences, approximately 15% of them singletons. For these receptors, no antigen is known. Time point here: sample taken at primary tumor resection. Findings and limits, study-wide: It was found that expanded intratumoral alpha and beta TCR counts tracked tumor mutation counts.

The source was lung tumor tissue, collected at surgery. These receptors were collected from a male donor with early-stage non-small cell lung cancer.

Details on this clonotype: As an off-target read in a library built for alpha chains, this beta chain has a frequency of little significance. The genes are TRBV6-1 and TRBJ1-2; D not certain. Germline lookup yields CDR1 MNHNS and CDR2 SASEGT. CDR3 length: 12 residues. Trimming cost V 5 bases and J 4 bases, with 8 bases left between them. CDR3 region: CASSPAGYGYTF. The CDR3 nucleotides read TGTGCCAGCAGTCCCGCCGGCTATGGCTACACCTTC.

The table lists this clonotype with a count of one. This beta chain slipped into a library made for alpha chains as a stray read, so its size is not meaningful. The chain uses TRBV4-3 and TRBJ2-7; TRBD1 agrees at 9 bases. CDR3 length equals 14 residues. Germline trimming cut 4 bases from V and 6 bases from J; bases unmatched to any gene: 7. The germline V gene has CDR1 LGHNA and CDR2 YSLEER. CDR3 DNA sequence: TGCGCCAGCAGCCCGAGGACAGGGGAGGCCGAGCAGTACTTC. This translates into CASSPRTGEAEQYF.

This clonotype is termed medium-sized. With the library built for alpha chains, this beta chain is off target and its frequency is not meaningful. This chain joins TRBV28 and TRBJ1-5; 10 bases line up with TRBD1. The ends lost 6 bases at V and 8 bases at J; junction bases unmatched: 7. This CDR3 spans 14 amino acids. Germline assignment: CDR1 MDHEN and CDR2 SYDVKM. In DNA, the CDR3 is TGTGCCAGCAGAGGGACAGGGGAGGTTAAGCCCCAGCATTTT. This translates into CASRGTGEVKPQHF. Full variable domain (missing parts from reference TRBV28 and TRBJ1-5): DVKVTQSSRYLVKRTGEKVFLECVQDMDHENMFWYRQDPGLGLRLIYFSYDVKMKEKGDIPEGYSVSREKKERFSLILESASTNQTSMYLCASRGTGEVKPQHFGDGTRLSIL.

There are a few counts of this clonotype. This beta chain came through as a stray read in a library set up for alpha chains, and its size says little. V usage is TRBV5-1 and J usage is TRBJ2-2, with 7 bases aligning to TRBD1. The V segment lost 4 bases and the J segment 6 bases; nucleotides outside the gene matches: 6. Germline V gives CDR1 SGHRS, CDR2 YFSETQ. There are 14 residues in the CDR3. The CDR3 protein is CASSLRQGAGELFF. Written as DNA, the CDR3 is TGCGCCAGCAGCCTCCGACAGGGAGCCGGGGAGCTGTTTTTT.

Within the sample, this clonotype is medium-sized. The library was designed around alpha chains, so this beta chain is a stray read whose abundance carries little weight. V is TRBV12-3 or TRBV12-4 and J is TRBJ2-2; D tentatively fits TRBD1 or TRBD2 (5 bases each). With 5 bases removed from V and 3 bases from J, the gap between germline ends came to 13 bases. The CDR3 is 15 residues long. The CDR3 nucleotides are TGTGCCAGCAGTCCCGGGGCTGAGTACACCGGGGAGCTGTTTTTT. It is translated as CASSPGAEYTGELFF.

Judged by abundance, this clonotype is medium-sized. The size of this beta chain means little, since it is a stray read in a library made for alpha chains. This chain's CDR3 is CASSSGLAGAGDTQYF. CDR3 sequence (DNA): TGTGCCAGCAGCTCGGGACTAGCGGGGGCGGGGGATACGCAGTATTTT. The chain carries TRBV7-8 and TRBJ2-3, with 14 bases aligning to TRBD2. The CDR3 contains 16 residues. Per the germline V gene, CDR1 is SGHVS and CDR2 is FQNEAQ. With 4 bases clipped from V and 6 bases from J, the junction kept 6 bases outside the gene matches.

This clonotype has a count of ten or more. The library was prepared for alpha chains; this beta chain is a stray read, so its frequency means little. This chain uses TRBV6-1 with TRBJ2-2, with D possibly being TRBD1 (5 bases). This CDR3 contains 14 residues. Germline V gives CDR1 MNHNS, CDR2 SASEGT. Trimming left V 6 bases short and J 2 bases short, with 10 bases between. Here the CDR3 reads CASSQTVNTGELFF. The CDR3 DNA sequence: TGTGCCAGCAGCCAGACAGTTAACACCGGGGAGCTGTTTTTT.

Judged by abundance, this clonotype is medium-sized. Found in a library prepared for alpha chains, this beta chain is an off-target read, and its abundance has little meaning. V usage is TRBV27 and J usage is TRBJ1-5; tentative D call: TRBD1 (6 bases). Germline CDR1 MNHEY, CDR2 SMNVEV (reference sequence). Trimming stripped 4 bases from V and 0 bases from J, with 13 bases between. This CDR3 has 16 residues. The CDR3 DNA follows: TGTGCCAGCAGTTCAAGGGGGGGGTATAGCAATCAGCCCCAGCATTTT. Translation gives CASSSRGGYSNQPQHF.

By its share, this clonotype is medium-sized. Little can be read into the size of this beta chain, an off-target read in a library designed for alpha chains. V and J are TRBV3-1 and TRBJ2-7; 11 bases align to TRBD2. Germline V gene lookup returns CDR1 LGHDT and CDR2 YNNKEL (reference sequence). The CDR3 consists of 16 residues. V was clipped by 2 bases and J by 0 bases; unmatched bases: 3. The DNA of the CDR3 is TGTGCCAGCAGCCAAACGGGACTAGCGGACTCCTACGAGCAGTACTTC. Protein product: CASSQTGLADSYEQYF.

By frequency in the sample, this clonotype is medium-sized. For a library built for alpha chains, this beta chain is a stray read; little rests on its size. This chain joins TRBV20-1 and TRBJ2-1; 14 positions agree with TRBD2. Germline values: CDR1 DFQATT, CDR2 SNEGSKA (reference sequence). V trimming: 6 bases; J trimming: 3 bases; junction bases outside the gene matches: 4. CDR3 length: 15 residues. The CDR3 here is CSARTSGGNYNEQFF. For the CDR3, the DNA is TGCAGTGCCCGGACTAGCGGGGGGAACTACAATGAGCAGTTCTTC.

By share, this clonotype ranks as medium-sized. This beta chain is an off-target read within a library intended for alpha chains, so its frequency means little. The chain links TRBV6-5 to TRBJ2-1; TRBD2 matches at 13 bases. The CDR3 runs 19 residues. From germline, CDR1 is MNHEY and CDR2 SVGAGI. The junction had 11 bases not matched to a gene; V was cut back by 6 bases and J by 0 bases. The CDR3 spells CASSQMGLAGFSSYNEQFF. CDR3 DNA: TGTGCCAGCAGCCAGATGGGACTAGCGGGATTCAGCTCCTACAATGAGCAGTTCTTC.

This clonotype was seen ten or more times. In a library made to pick up alpha chains, this beta chain is a stray read with a size that means little. This chain's CDR3 is CASSQGTGEAEAFF. CDR3 DNA: TGTGCCAGCAGCCAGGGGACAGGGGAGGCTGAAGCTTTCTTT. The chain recombines TRBV4-2 with TRBJ1-1, with TRBD1 identical over 10 bases. The CDR3 contains 14 residues. Germline V gene data show CDR1 as LGHNA and CDR2 as YNFKEQ. V lost 3 bases and J lost 6; bases outside the gene matches: 4.

This clonotype is labeled medium-sized (0.01 to 0.1%). Being off target in a library aimed at alpha chains, this beta chain has a size of little meaning. The V gene is TRBV12-3 or TRBV12-4, the J gene TRBJ1-1; D ambiguous. This CDR3 has 12 residues. V was cut by 5 bases and J by 3 bases, with 7 bases left in between. As DNA, the CDR3 is TGTGCCAGCAGTCTTGTCTACACTGAAGCTTTCTTT. Translated: CASSLVYTEAFF.

This clonotype is deemed medium-sized. This beta chain is off target for a library built for alpha chains, so its abundance means little. The V and J genes are TRBV5-1 and TRBJ1-1; 7 bases match TRBD1. This CDR3 spans 12 amino acids. V trimming: 4 bases; J trimming: 11 bases; junction bases outside the gene matches: 8. Germline values: CDR1 SGHRS, CDR2 YFSETQ. This CDR3 reads CASSRDRVGAFF. CDR3 nucleotide sequence: TGCGCCAGCAGCCGCGACAGGGTTGGCGCTTTCTTT.

This clonotype counts as medium-sized. This beta chain represents an off-target read in a library built for alpha chains; its size is of limited meaning. The J gene is TRBJ1-6, the V gene TRBV27, with no clear D. V lost 4 bases to trimming and J lost 7 bases, with 5 bases between them. Germline values: CDR1 MNHEY, CDR2 SMNVEV (reference sequence). This CDR3 comprises 12 residues. As DNA, the CDR3 is TGTGCCAGCAGTTCGACAAATTCACCCCTCCACTTT. Protein: CASSSTNSPLHF.

In its sample, this clonotype ranks as medium-sized. In a library made to pick up alpha chains, this beta chain is a stray read with a size that means little. The chain carries TRBV6-1 and TRBJ1-5; TRBD1 aligns across 10 bases. V lost 6 bases, J lost 3 bases, and 5 bases stayed unmatched. Per the germline V gene, CDR1 is MNHNS and CDR2 is SASEGT. The CDR3 is 15 residues long. This CDR3 is CASRRDRGDNQPQHF. Here the CDR3 DNA reads TGTGCCAGCAGGCGGGACAGGGGAGACAATCAGCCCCAGCATTTT.

By frequency in the sample, this clonotype is medium-sized (0.01 to 0.1%). This beta chain turned up in a library designed for alpha chains; as an off-target read, its abundance says little. V usage is TRBV6-2 or TRBV6-3 and J usage is TRBJ1-2; D might be TRBD1 (6 bases). Trimming removed 7 bases from V and 8 bases from J, with 17 bases in between. Germline CDR1 and CDR2: MNHEY and SVGEGT. CDR3 length equals 13 residues. The CDR3 loop is CASNPGTPGGYTF. Written as DNA, the CDR3 is TGTGCCAGCAACCCCGGGACACCGGGAGGCTACACCTTC.

With respect to this clonotype: A library made for alpha chains picked up this beta chain off target, so its size means little. The V gene is TRBV6-2 or TRBV6-3, the J gene TRBJ1-1; possible D gene TRBD1, 6 bases. V lost 11 bases, J lost 4 bases, and 14 bases lay in between. Germline V gene lookup returns CDR1 MNHEY and CDR2 SVGEGT. The CDR3 is made up of 12 amino acids. CDR3 in amino acids: CAVRDTGTEAFF. In DNA, the CDR3 is TGTGCCGTCCGGGACACGGGCACTGAAGCTTTCTTT.

By share, this clonotype counts as medium-sized (0.01 to 0.1%). This beta chain turned up in a library designed for alpha chains; as an off-target read, its abundance says little. V usage is TRBV30 and J usage is TRBJ2-1; maybe TRBD2 (5 bases). This CDR3 has 11 residues. Trimming removed 3 bases from V and 10 bases from J, with 10 bases in between. The V gene's germline CDR1 is GTSNPN and CDR2 SVGIG (reference sequence). CDR3 DNA sequence: TGTGCCTGGAGAGCCGGGGTCGAGCAGTTCTTC. Translated, it gives CAWRAGVEQFF.

At least ten counts were recorded for this clonotype. Found in a library prepared for alpha chains, this beta chain is an off-target read, and its abundance has little meaning. The chain couples TRBV19 to TRBJ2-5; 7 nucleotides align to TRBD1. CDR3 size: 14 residues. V lost 6 bases and J lost 5; bases outside the gene matches: 9. The germline V gene encodes CDR1 LNHDA and CDR2 SQIVND (reference sequence). In DNA form, the CDR3 reads TGTGCCAGTAGCGTACAGGGGTGGAGTGAGACCCAGTACTTC. This translates into CASSVQGWSETQYF.

This clonotype is labeled as medium-sized. This beta chain slipped into a library made for alpha chains as a stray read, so its size is not meaningful. The V gene is TRBV6-2 or TRBV6-3, the J gene TRBJ1-2, with a tentative D call TRBD1 (5 bases). The CDR3 covers 14 residues. Looked up from germline, CDR1 is MNHEY and CDR2 is SVGEGT. V was cut by 6 bases and J by 8 bases, with 19 bases left in between. CDR3 sequence reads: CASREGMVSEGYTF. The DNA of the CDR3 is TGTGCCAGCAGGGAGGGGATGGTATCGGAGGGCTACACCTTC.

This clonotype counts as medium-sized. As an off-target read in a library built for alpha chains, this beta chain has a frequency of little significance. This chain links TRBV20-1 with TRBJ2-3; 9 bases map to TRBD2. V lost 6 bases and J lost 1; bases outside the gene matches: 11. Germline CDR1 and CDR2: DFQATT and SNEGSKA (reference sequence). The CDR3 totals 16 residues. The CDR3 reads CSAQVGAGGRTDTQYF. Written as DNA, the CDR3 is TGCAGTGCCCAGGTCGGAGCGGGGGGCCGCACAGATACGCAGTATTTT.

Sample share makes this clonotype medium-sized. Being off target in a library aimed at alpha chains, this beta chain has a size of little meaning. The chain is built from TRBV29-1 and TRBJ1-2; D uncertain. The CDR3 consists of 12 residues. From germline, CDR1 is SQVTM and CDR2 ANQGSEA. V was shortened by 7 bases and J by 2 bases, with 11 bases between the two germline ends. The CDR3 sequence is CSAGWGNYGYTF. CDR3 sequence (DNA): TGCAGCGCGGGATGGGGAAACTATGGCTACACCTTC.

This clonotype has a single count. This beta chain turned up in a library designed for alpha chains; as an off-target read, its abundance says little. The chain combines TRBV5-1 with TRBJ2-7, with TRBD2 matching 8 bases. With V trimmed by 2 bases and J by 4 bases, 8 bases remained unmatched. Germline loops: CDR1 SGHRS, CDR2 YFSETQ. This CDR3 region has 15 residues. CDR3 region: CASSFSGVPPYEQYF. CDR3 nucleotide sequence: TGCGCCAGCAGCTTTAGCGGGGTTCCCCCTTACGAGCAGTACTTC.

Within the sample, this clonotype is medium-sized. This beta chain lies outside the target of a library built for alpha chains; its clone size means little. The V and J genes are TRBV12-3 or TRBV12-4 and TRBJ2-1; 10 positions agree with TRBD2. Losses at the gene ends were 3 bases for V and 4 bases for J; bases not matched to a gene: 6. The CDR3 sequence is 16 residues long. CDR3 nucleotide sequence: TGTGCCAGCAGTTTCCTAACTAGCGGGATTTACAATGAGCAGTTCTTC. It specifies CASSFLTSGIYNEQFF.

This clonotype has just a few counts. This beta chain is a stray sequence in a library constructed for alpha chains; its clone size is not meaningful. This sequence joins TRBV7-2 and TRBJ2-7; the D call may be TRBD1 or TRBD2 (5 bases each). V lost 5 bases and J 3 bases, leaving 14 bases between the germline ends. The CDR3 loop spans 14 amino acids. Germline V gives CDR1 SGHTA, CDR2 FQGNSA. As DNA, the CDR3 is TGTGCCAGCAGCATTGGGACGGGGCACTACGAGCAGTACTTC. Amino acids: CASSIGTGHYEQYF.